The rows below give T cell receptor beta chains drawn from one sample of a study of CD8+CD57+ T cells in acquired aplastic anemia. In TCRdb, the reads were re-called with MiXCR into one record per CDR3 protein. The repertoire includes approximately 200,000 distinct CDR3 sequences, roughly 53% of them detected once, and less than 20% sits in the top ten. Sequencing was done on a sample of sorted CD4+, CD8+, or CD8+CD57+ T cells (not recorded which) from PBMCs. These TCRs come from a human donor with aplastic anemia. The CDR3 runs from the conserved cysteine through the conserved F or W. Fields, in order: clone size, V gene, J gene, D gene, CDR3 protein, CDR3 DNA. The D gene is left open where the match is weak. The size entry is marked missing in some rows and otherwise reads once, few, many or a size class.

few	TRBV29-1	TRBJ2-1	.	CSVGPPNNEQFF	TGCAGCGTTGGACCTCCCAACAATGAGCAGTTCTTC
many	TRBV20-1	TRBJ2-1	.	CSARGPLADGIHNEQFF	TGCAGTGCTAGAGGCCCCTTAGCGGACGGGATTCACAATGAGCAGTTCTTC
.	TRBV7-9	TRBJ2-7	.	CVSSLDVYEQYF	TGTGTCAGCAGCTTAGATGTGTACGAGCAGTACTTC
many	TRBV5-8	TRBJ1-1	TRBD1	CASSFEQGEGGTEAFF	TGTGCCAGCAGCTTTGAACAGGGGGAAGGAGGCACTGAAGCTTTCTTT
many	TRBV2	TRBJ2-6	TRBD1	CARGQGVDGANVLTF	TGTGCCAGGGGACAGGGGGTAGATGGGGCCAACGTCCTGACTTTC
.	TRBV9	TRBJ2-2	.	CASSVGGVGTGELFF	TGTGCCAGCAGCGTAGGCGGAGTGGGAACCGGGGAGCTGTTTTTT
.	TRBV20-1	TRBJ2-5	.	CSARDETQYF	TGCAGTGCTAGAGATGAGACCCAGTACTTC
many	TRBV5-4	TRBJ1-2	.	CASSLERQGVRGYTF	TGTGCCAGCAGCTTGGAGCGGCAGGGCGTGAGGGGCTACACCTTC
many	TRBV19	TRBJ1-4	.	CASSIRWVNEKLFF	TGTGCCAGTAGTATAAGATGGGTTAATGAAAAACTGTTTTTT
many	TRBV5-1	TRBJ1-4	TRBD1	CASSSGTVDEKLFF	TGCGCCAGCAGCTCCGGGACAGTCGATGAAAAACTGTTTTTT
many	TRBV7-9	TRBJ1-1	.	CASSKMGVTEAFF	TGTGCCAGCAGTAAAATGGGAGTTACTGAAGCTTTCTTT
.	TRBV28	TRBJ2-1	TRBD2	CASSPAGGKYNGQFF	TGTGCCAGCAGTCCGGCCGGGGGGAAGTACAATGGGCAGTTCTTC
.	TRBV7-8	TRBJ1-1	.	CASSSVSMNTEAFF	TGTGCCAGCAGCTCGGTTAGTATGAACACTGAAGCTTTCTTT
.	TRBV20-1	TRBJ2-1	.	CSAAIWRTGTGRNEQFF	TGCAGTGCTGCTATTTGGAGAACCGGGACTGGGCGGAATGAGCAGTTCTTC
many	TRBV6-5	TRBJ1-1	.	CASNRGGLDPEAFF	TGTGCCAGCAACCGAGGGGGGTTGGACCCTGAAGCTTTCTTT
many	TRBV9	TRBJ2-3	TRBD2	CASSVGVGRGDSTDTQYF	TGTGCCAGCAGCGTAGGGGTAGGACGGGGGGATAGCACAGATACGCAGTATTTT
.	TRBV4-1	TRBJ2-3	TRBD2	CASSRAASGGAGAPDTQYF	TGCGCCAGCAGCCGCGCGGCTAGCGGGGGGGCGGGGGCCCCAGATACGCAGTATTTT
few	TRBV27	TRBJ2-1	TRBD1	CASSFLTGGRNEQFF	TGTGCCAGCAGTTTCCTGACAGGGGGCAGGAATGAGCAGTTCTTC
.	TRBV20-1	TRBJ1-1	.	CSARLGDSDAFF	TGCAGTGCCAGGCTCGGGGACTCGGACGCTTTCTTT
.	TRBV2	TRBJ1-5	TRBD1	CASRARDGTAEPQHF	TGTGCCAGCAGGGCGAGAGACGGGACAGCGGAGCCCCAGCATTTT
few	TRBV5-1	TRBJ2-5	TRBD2	CASSIGLAGGRETQYF	TGCGCCAGCAGCATAGGACTAGCGGGGGGCCGGGAGACCCAGTACTTC
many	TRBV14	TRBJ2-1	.	CASSQPDRLVEQFF	TGTGCCAGCAGCCAACCAGATAGGTTGGTAGAGCAGTTCTTC